Described below is a single T cell receptor beta chain sequence and its context. The antigen remains unidentified. The PCR template was genomic DNA. Amplification of the beta chain CDR3 used 30 forward and 13 reverse multiplex primers. TCRdb itself ran the multiplex PCR reads through MiXCR, one entry per CDR3 protein. The sample has 270,000 or so distinct CDR3 sequences; roughly 48% are singletons. J gave up 4 bases and V 2 bases, and 5 bases lay outside the gene matches. The CDR3 extends over 14 amino acids. Per the germline V gene, CDR1 is SGHRS and CDR2 is YFSETQ. The sample comes from a study of type 1 and type 2 diabetes patients. The wider study: Samples came from type 1 diabetic, type 2 diabetic or nondiabetic people, recruited in China. Regarding the study as a whole: A median of one highly-expanded CD4+ clone, covering around 4% of reads, occurred in type 2 diabetes.

The source material was peripheral blood mononuclear cells (PBMCs). The chain carries TRBV5-1 and TRBJ1-1, with 7 bases identical to TRBD1. The source of this sequence is a man aged 18 to 30 with type 2 diabetes. CDR3 region: CASSLGGRVTEAFF. CDR3 in DNA: TGCGCCAGCAGCTTAGGGGGCAGGGTCACTGAAGCTTTCTTT.